This TCR beta chain emerged from a study of spatial heterogeneity in lung cancer (dated by TCRdb to between 2018 and 2021). For the study in its entirety: More beta-chain than alpha-chain transcripts were consistently detected, likely reflecting higher beta-chain transcript abundance. In the raw uncorrected reads, each unique combination of TCR and UMI appeared on average more than ten times. The study quantitatively compared TCR alpha and beta repertoires across multiple tumor regions, matched nontumor lung and blood in non-small cell lung cancer. Nonsynonymous mutation counts, determined by whole-exome sequencing of tumor tissue, were related to TCR repertoire features. At surgery, both alpha and beta chains were TCR-sequenced in 220 tumor regions, approximately 64 matched nontumor lung samples and some 58 PBMC samples. Points the paper makes about the study in general: Ubiquitous expanded tumor TCRs showed up in blood more often at tumor resection than at routine follow-up. Confirming at a functional level the hypothesis that regional TCRs recognize regional mutations was considered to require additional single-cell paired TCR alpha and beta sequencing.

Sample time point, as interpreted from the label and publication: sample taken at primary tumor resection. Without any cell sorting, TCR sequencing was performed on whole RNA extracted either from tumor and nontumor lung tissue or from cryopreserved PBMC samples. Samples were obtained from 72 patients with early-stage, untreated non-small cell lung cancer from the lung TRACERx cohort. Only patients for whom sufficient RNA was available from at least two tumor regions were selected for TCR sequencing. Library preparation employed 5' RACE. TCRdb records NextSeq 500 as the sequencer. The TCR library protocol attached a unique molecular identifier to each TCR cDNA molecule to allow correction of PCR and sequencing errors. For the original study's pipeline: Decombinator tools were used for TCR identification, UMI-based error correction and CDR3 extraction. Expanded TCRs were defined as those above a frequency of 2 per 1,000, corresponding to the top 1% of the tumor frequency distribution. Each repertoire was subsampled 100 times to 5,000 TCRs, after which Renyi diversity was computed with the R vegan package. CDR3 similarity networks were constructed using string-kernel similarity of amino acid triplets, with links drawn between CDR3s whose pairwise similarity was above 0.82. Using fastp trimming at Q25 and MiXCR clonotype assembly, TCRdb reanalyzed the public sequencing data and kept in-frame beta chains. Rows are combined by CDR3 protein, so each entry shows the most common genes and DNA. The V and J calls come from TCRdb's annotation, not from the publication. This sample is represented by about 45,000 distinct CDR3 sequences; 12% of them were singletons. The ten most abundant clones make up around 42% of the sample.

According to the germline V gene, CDR1 reads SGHTA and CDR2 reads FQGNSA. There are 13 amino acids in the CDR3, from cysteine to phenylalanine inclusive. Solely the CDR3 DNA is kept, with 39 bases framed from the first base. Notes on this clonotype: Its binding antigen is unknown. The germline gene is not matched at one end of the junction; a read error may be the cause.

Here the chain combines TRBV7-2 and TRBJ1-2, with no D gene named confidently. The sequence was collected from a female donor with early-stage non-small cell lung cancer. Sample: PBMCs, taken at surgery. The CDR3 protein sequence reads: CASSVAEPYGYTF. The base sequence is TGTGCCAGCAGCGTAGCAGAACCTTATGGCTACACCTTC.